This T cell receptor (beta chain) was captured by sequencing in a study of blood T cell repertoires in COVID-19. Study in general: The samples span acute and convalescent COVID-19 from the United States, Italy and Spain. The analysed material was cDNA or gDNA that came from T cells, B-cell-depleted T cells, or PBMCs.

The method was immunoSEQ multiplex PCR; TCRdb's version includes in-frame clones alone and lacks a portion of them. The sample has around 40,000 clones; nearly 90% are singletons. The sequence came from a human donor in a cohort sampled during active COVID-19. The material sequenced was peripheral blood.

CDR3 loop: CSVQDQTDTQYF. The CDR3 DNA reads as TGCAGCGTACAGGACCAGACAGATACGCAGTATTTT. The J gene is TRBJ2-3, the V gene TRBV29-1; possibly TRBD1 for D (5 bases). This CDR3 region has 12 residues. Germline lookup yields CDR1 SQVTM and CDR2 ANQGSEA. Trimming cost V 6 bases and J 3 bases, with 10 bases left between them.